The entry below gives a single TCR beta chain sequence along with its context. This sample stems from a study of blood T cell repertoires in COVID-19. V shed 5 bases, J shed 5 bases, and the junction held 6 bases outside the gene matches. CDR3 length equals 14 residues. CDR1 is SGHTA, CDR2 FQGNSA, per germline. Produced via immunoSEQ multiplex PCR; TCRdb's table is partial and in-frame only. Of under 120,000 clones listed, 75% to 90% are singletons. The chain employs TRBV7-2 and TRBJ2-3; 8 bases line up with TRBD2. This TCR was sampled from an elderly woman with acute or convalescent COVID-19. Sequencing was done on a sample of peripheral blood. CDR3 in DNA: TGTGCCAGCAGCCCCGGACTAGCCCTAGATACGCAGTATTTT. Translating it yields CASSPGLALDTQYF. Together with reference TRBV7-2 and TRBJ2-3, the CDR3 gives the full variable domain: GAGVSQSPSNKVTEKGKDVELRCDPISGHTALYWYRQSLGQGLEFLIYFQGNSAPDKSGLPSDRFSAERTGGSVSTLTIQRTQQEDSAVYLCASSPGLALDTQYFGPGTRLTVL.